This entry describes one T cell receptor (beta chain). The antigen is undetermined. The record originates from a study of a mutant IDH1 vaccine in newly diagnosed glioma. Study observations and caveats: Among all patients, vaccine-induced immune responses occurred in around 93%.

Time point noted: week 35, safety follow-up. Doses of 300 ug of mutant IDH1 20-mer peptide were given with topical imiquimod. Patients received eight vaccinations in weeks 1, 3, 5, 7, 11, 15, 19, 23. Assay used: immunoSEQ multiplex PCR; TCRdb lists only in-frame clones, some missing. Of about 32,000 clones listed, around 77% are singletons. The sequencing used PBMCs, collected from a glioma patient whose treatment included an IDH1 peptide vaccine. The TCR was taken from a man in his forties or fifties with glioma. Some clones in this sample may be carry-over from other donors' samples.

CDR3: CASSLDGGYYGYTF. The DNA for the CDR3 is TGTGCCAGCAGCTTAGATGGGGGCTACTATGGCTACACCTTC. The chain is built from TRBV7-2 and TRBJ1-2, with D possibly TRBD1 on 6 matching bases. V was trimmed by 1 base and J by 3 bases, leaving 9 bases between them. CDR3 length: 14 residues. CDR1 and CDR2 from the germline V gene are SGHTA and FQGNSA.